The 22 T cell receptor beta chains reported below all come from one sample, sequenced in a study of T cell changes during pregnancy in multiple sclerosis. Assay used: immunoSEQ multiplex PCR; TCRdb lists only in-frame clones, some missing. The profile shows some 74,000 clones, about 92% of them singletons. The material was peripheral blood, obtained before pregnancy. The source of these receptors is a female donor with multiple sclerosis, enrolled in a pregnancy study.

The chain joins TRBV27 to TRBJ2-7; 16 nucleotides match TRBD2. Trimming took 6 bases from V and 6 from J; bases not matched to a gene: 17. This CDR3 is 19 amino acids long. Germline CDR1 is MNHEY and CDR2 is SMNVEV (reference sequence). CDR3 sequence (DNA): TGTGCCAGCAGCCCGTTACTCGGGACTAGCGGGAGGGCCGTTCGCGAGCAGTACTTC. Amino acids: CASSPLLGTSGRAVREQYF.

This chain connects TRBV27 to TRBJ2-3, with D uncertain. V was clipped by 6 bases and J by 1 base, with 14 bases between them. CDR1 is MNHEY, CDR2 SMNVEV, per germline (reference sequence). The CDR3 is 15 residues long. The CDR3 DNA reads TGTGCCAGCAGCTACAGCCCTAAAGGCACAGATACGCAGTATTTT. Its translation: CASSYSPKGTDTQYF.

This chain links TRBV5-6 with TRBJ1-2, with D possibly being TRBD1 (5 bases). There are 15 residues in the CDR3. Germline lookup yields CDR1 SGHDT and CDR2 YYEEEE. Deletions cut 1 base from V and 8 bases from J, with 18 bases between. CDR3 sequence reads: CASSLPGGNFRGYTF. The CDR3 DNA follows: TGTGCCAGCAGCTTGCCCGGGGGAAACTTTCGGGGCTACACCTTC. Full variable domain (remainder filled in from reference TRBV5-6 and TRBJ1-2): DAGVTQSPTHLIKTRGQQVTLRCSPKSGHDTVSWYQQALGQGPQFIFQYYEEEERQRGNFPDRFSGHQFPNYSSELNVNALLLGDSALYLCASSLPGGNFRGYTFGSGTRLTVV.

This chain joins TRBV15 and TRBJ1-2; tentative D call: TRBD1 (6 bases). In germline, CDR1 is LNHNV, CDR2 YYDKDF (reference sequence). This CDR3 spans 14 amino acids. Trimming took 3 bases from V and 6 from J, leaving 14 bases between them. CDR3 in amino acids: CATSRSPGADGYTF. The CDR3 DNA reads TGTGCCACCAGCAGGTCTCCAGGGGCTGATGGCTACACCTTC.

The chain employs TRBV6-5 and TRBJ2-7, with 7 bases matching TRBD1. The V gene's germline CDR1 is MNHEY and CDR2 SVGAGI. The CDR3 is 15 amino acids. V shed 6 bases and J 2 bases; nucleotides not matched to a gene: 10. The CDR3 bases are TGTGCCAGCAGCTTACAATCCGGGACAGCCTACGAGCAGTACTTC. The encoded protein is CASSLQSGTAYEQYF.

V is TRBV6-5 and J is TRBJ1-1; D perhaps matches TRBD1 (5 bases). The CDR3 is 16 amino acids. The germline V and J ends were trimmed by 0 bases and 7 bases, with 18 bases remaining between them. In germline, CDR1 is MNHEY, CDR2 SVGAGI. CDR3 coding DNA: TGTGCCAGCAGTTACTCAAGGTTTTCAGGGCTTAGTGAAGCTTTCTTT. Translated, it gives CASSYSRFSGLSEAFF.

The chain has TRBV27 and TRBJ2-5; TRBD1 agrees at 10 bases. The CDR3 spans 16 residues. The V and J ends lost 2 bases and 5 bases, in that order; junction bases with no gene match: 8. Germline assignment: CDR1 MNHEY and CDR2 SMNVEV (reference sequence). The CDR3 sequence is CASSLGQGGYVETQYF. The CDR3, as DNA: TGTGCCAGCAGTTTAGGACAGGGGGGGTACGTGGAGACCCAGTACTTC.

The V gene is TRBV28, the J gene TRBJ1-1; no clear D. V lost 4 bases, J lost 4 bases, and 10 bases lay in between. Germline lookup yields CDR1 MDHEN and CDR2 SYDVKM. CDR3 length: 13 amino acids. The CDR3 region has the DNA TGTGCCAGCAGTTCCGGGATTGCCACTGAAGCTTTCTTT. Protein sequence: CASSSGIATEAFF.

V gene TRBV19 combines with J gene TRBJ2-7; the D gene is possibly TRBD1 (6 bases). The germline CDR1 and CDR2 sequences are LNHDA and SQIVND (reference sequence). The CDR3 totals 14 residues. Trimming shortened V by 2 bases and J by 0 bases, and 8 bases separated the two germline ends. The CDR3 region is CASSITGRSYEQYF. The CDR3 bases are TGTGCCAGTAGTATAACAGGGCGCTCCTACGAGCAGTACTTC.

This clone has a handful of counts. The gene calls are TRBV7-9 and TRBJ2-7; D gene unclear. Deletions cut 3 bases from V and 9 bases from J, with 15 bases between. The V gene's germline CDR1 is SEHNR and CDR2 FQNEAQ (reference sequence). The CDR3 loop spans 13 amino acids. This CDR3 reads CASSFDRTTGQYF. As DNA, the CDR3 is TGTGCCAGCAGCTTCGATCGAACCACGGGGCAGTACTTC.

The CDR3 DNA reads TGTGCCAGTGCCGGGACTAGTCGCAATGAGCAGTTCTTC. Its protein is CASAGTSRNEQFF. The chain is built from TRBV9 and TRBJ2-1; 8 bases match TRBD2. Trimming removed 8 bases from V and 6 bases from J; junction bases left unmatched: 7. Germline CDR1 is SGDLS and CDR2 is YYNGEE. CDR3 length equals 13 residues.

This rearrangement joins TRBV30 to TRBJ1-2; D is possibly TRBD1 (5 bases). The CDR3 loop spans 14 amino acids. V was cut by 2 bases and J by 6 bases, with 16 bases left in between. The germline V gene encodes CDR1 GTSNPN and CDR2 SVGIG (reference sequence). For the CDR3, the DNA is TGTGCCTGGAGTTCGATAGGGGCTTATGATGGCTACACCTTC. It specifies CAWSSIGAYDGYTF.

The V gene is TRBV19, the J gene TRBJ1-5; the match to TRBD1 covers 8 bases. Germline CDR1 is LNHDA and CDR2 is SQIVND (reference sequence). V gave up 3 bases and J gave up 7 bases; unmatched junction bases: 2. The CDR3 has 13 residues. CDR3 loop: CASSIRTGQPQHF. DNA for the CDR3: TGTGCCAGTAGTATCCGGACAGGGCAGCCCCAGCATTTT.

The rearrangement uses TRBV29-1 and TRBJ1-2; D is ambiguous. The V end lost 1 base, the J end lost 6 bases, and 12 bases lay between the germline ends. Germline V gives CDR1 SQVTM, CDR2 ANQGSEA. The length of the CDR3 is 13 residues. The CDR3 DNA is TGCAGCGTTGAAGTGCATAACGGTAATGGCTACACCTTC. It is translated as CSVEVHNGNGYTF.

In its sample, this clone is medium-sized (0.01 to 0.1%). The chain joins TRBV10-1 to TRBJ1-4; 7 nucleotides line up with TRBD1. From germline, CDR1 is WNHNN and CDR2 SYGVQD (reference sequence). With 6 bases clipped from V and 7 bases from J, the junction kept 8 bases outside the gene matches. CDR3 length: 14 amino acids. The CDR3 DNA follows: TGCGCCAGCAGCCTGGACAGGAGGCGTGAAAAACTGTTTTTT. It is translated as CASSLDRRREKLFF.

DNA of the CDR3: TGTGCCAGTAGTACGAACGACAGGGGCCCGACAGATACGCAGTATTTT. Its translation is CASSTNDRGPTDTQYF. The rearrangement joins TRBV19 to TRBJ2-3; 8 bases line up with TRBD1. The CDR3 consists of 16 residues. CDR1 is LNHDA and CDR2 is SQIVND in the germline V gene (reference sequence). The junction had 9 bases not matched to a gene; V was cut back by 4 bases and J by 3 bases.

V and J are TRBV7-6 and TRBJ2-1, with unresolved D. From germline, CDR1 is SGHVS and CDR2 FNYEAQ. Deletions cut 5 bases from V and 6 bases from J, with 8 bases between. The CDR3 extends over 12 amino acids. The CDR3 is CASSPFPNEQFF. The DNA of the CDR3 is TGTGCCAGCAGCCCCTTTCCCAATGAGCAGTTCTTC.

This sequence joins TRBV4-3 and TRBJ2-3, with 8 nucleotides matching TRBD1. J lost 5 bases, V lost 5 bases, and 9 bases had no gene match. The germline CDR1 and CDR2 sequences are LGHNA and YSLEER. There are 15 residues in the CDR3. The CDR3 nucleotides read TGCGCCAGCAGCTCACTGGACAGGGCCGGAGATACGCAGTATTTT. It specifies CASSSLDRAGDTQYF.

The J gene is TRBJ2-7, the V gene TRBV28, with D perhaps matching TRBD1 (5 bases). The V end was cut by 2 bases, the J end by 0 bases, with 14 bases between. The CDR3 length is 16 residues. Germline CDR1 reads MDHEN; CDR2 reads SYDVKM. CDR3 in DNA: TGTGCCAGCAGTTTAAGGTGGACATCAAGCTCCTACGAGCAGTACTTC. Translation: CASSLRWTSSSYEQYF.

This clone came up once. The chain joins TRBV14 to TRBJ2-3; D possibly corresponds to TRBD1 (6 bases). The CDR3 extends over 14 amino acids. V was shortened by 0 bases and J by 2 bases, with 6 bases between the two germline ends. The V gene's germline CDR1 is SGHDN and CDR2 FVKESK. The CDR3 region is CASSQEGATDTQYF. In DNA, the CDR3 is TGTGCCAGCAGCCAAGAGGGGGCCACAGATACGCAGTATTTT.

The chain recombines TRBV6-5 with TRBJ1-2, with D hard to call. CDR1 is MNHEY and CDR2 is SVGAGI in the germline V gene. V was shortened by 2 bases and J by 4 bases, with 8 bases between the two germline ends. This CDR3 spans 13 amino acids. CDR3 sequence reads: CASSYSELYGYTF. For the CDR3, the DNA is TGTGCCAGCAGTTACAGTGAACTCTATGGCTACACCTTC.

The chain uses TRBV27 and TRBJ2-1, with 9 bases aligning to TRBD2. The CDR3 runs to 15 residues. Germline V CDR1 and CDR2: MNHEY, SMNVEV (reference sequence). V lost 4 bases and J lost 4; bases outside the gene matches: 5. The CDR3 DNA sequence: TGTGCCAGCAGTTCCGGACTAGCGCTTTACAATGAGCAGTTCTTC. This encodes CASSSGLALYNEQFF.